The T cell receptor (beta chain) described here comes from a study of vaccination effects on CD4 cells after COVID-19. General study points: At late timepoints after vaccination, vaccine- and infection-induced clones shrank markedly. Cross-reactivity with common cold coronaviruses was shown by only 1 of 255 vaccine-induced clones in healthy vaccinees.

For this clone: The antigen is unknown.

Upon completion of more than eight days in culture, CD4+ T cells were isolated. Vaccinees lacked prior SARS-CoV-2 infection and tested negative for nucleocapsid antibodies. Generated by immunoSEQ multiplex PCR, the TCRdb table keeps only in-frame clones and is missing some. The sample includes tens of thousands of clones, 73% of them seen just once. The sample consisted of CD4+ T cells from PBMCs cultured without peptide, taken before COVID-19 vaccination. The TCR was taken from a human donor who received a COVID-19 vaccine.

The CDR3 here is CASSFLQEGNQPQHF. CDR3 sequence (DNA): TGTGCCAGTAGTTTCCTCCAGGAAGGCAATCAGCCCCAGCATTTT. This chain connects TRBV19 to TRBJ1-5; D unresolved. With 5 bases removed from V and 2 bases from J, the gap between germline ends came to 13 bases. Germline V lookup: CDR1 LNHDA, CDR2 SQIVND (reference sequence). This CDR3 is built from 15 residues.